These T cell receptor beta chains were read from a single sample in a study of brain metastases from non-small cell lung cancer. Profiling relied on immunoSEQ multiplex PCR, and the TCRdb table lists in-frame clones only, not all of them. Here the sample spans under 3,000 clones, about 82% being singletons. The sample taken for sequencing was tumor-adjacent normal tissue. The receptors stem from a donor aged 40 or older with non-small cell lung cancer. CDR3s include the opening cysteine and the closing phenylalanine or tryptophan. Each record gives: V gene, D gene, J gene, clone size, CDR3 DNA, CDR3 protein. The D gene is left open where the match is weak. For some rows the clone size is stated as once, few or many, or as a class when expanded; others skip it.

TRBV7-9	-	TRBJ2-1	-	TGTGCCAGCAGCTTGAGCGGACCAACCTACAATGAGCAGTTCTTC	CASSLSGPTYNEQFF
TRBV10-1	-	TRBJ2-1	-	TGCGCCAGCAGTCTTGCAGGGGAAACCTACAATGAGCAGTTCTTC	CASSLAGETYNEQFF
TRBV5-1	-	TRBJ2-1	-	TGCGCCAGCAGCTTGGGGAGTCAAGCGGATGAGCAGTTCTTC	CASSLGSQADEQFF
TRBV2	-	TRBJ2-3	-	TGTGCCAGCACCCCCTACCCGGATACGCAGTATTTT	CASTPYPDTQYF
TRBV18	-	TRBJ1-2	-	TGTGCCAGCTCACCAGAGACCTATCTTAACTATGGCTACACCTTC	CASSPETYLNYGYTF
TRBV2	-	TRBJ2-3	-	TGTGCCAGCAGTGAGTATCATCCAGATACGCAGTATTTT	CASSEYHPDTQYF
TRBV5-5	-	TRBJ1-2	-	TGTGCCAGCAGCTGGGGGTATGGCTACACCTTC	CASSWGYGYTF
TRBV7-9	-	TRBJ2-7	large	TGTGCCAGCAGCTTAGAGTCTGCCAGGCCCTACGAGCAGTACTTC	CASSLESARPYEQYF
TRBV7-3	-	TRBJ2-2	few	TGTGCCAGCAGCTTGGGCAGGGACTCCACCGGGGAGCTGTTTTTT	CASSLGRDSTGELFF
TRBV7-2	-	TRBJ1-2	-	TGTGCCAGCAGCTCAGGGAGGGATGGCTACACCTTC	CASSSGRDGYTF
TRBV7-6	TRBD1	TRBJ1-6	few	TGTGCCAGCAGCCCGACAGGGGCGAGATCACCCCTCCACTTT	CASSPTGARSPLHF
TRBV19	TRBD1	TRBJ1-2	-	TGTGCCAGTAGTGCCCGGGACAGGGAGACGAGAACCTATGGCTACACCTTC	CASSARDRETRTYGYTF
TRBV7-9	-	TRBJ1-6	-	TGTGCCAGCAGCTCCTTCGGGGGTACCTATAATTCACCCCTCCACTTT	CASSSFGGTYNSPLHF
TRBV28	-	TRBJ1-2	once	TGTGCCAGCAGTTTAAGGTACTATGGCTACACCTTC	CASSLRYYGYTF
TRBV29-1	TRBD1	TRBJ1-4	-	TGCAGCGTCCCCAGACAGGGGCAACTATCTAATGAAAAACTGTTTTTT	CSVPRQGQLSNEKLFF
TRBV24-1	-	TRBJ2-5	-	TGTGCCACCAGTGAACCCTCGAGTTTGGGGGGCAGGGAGACCCAGTACTTC	CATSEPSSLGGRETQYF
TRBV25-1	TRBD2	TRBJ2-1	-	TGTGCCAGCAGTGAGGGCGGGGGGCCTTCCTACAATGAGCAGTTCTTC	CASSEGGGPSYNEQFF
TRBV7-9	-	TRBJ2-4	few	TGTGCCAGCAGCGTAACACAGGGAACCAAAAACATTCAGTACTTC	CASSVTQGTKNIQYF
TRBV5-5	TRBD1	TRBJ1-5	-	TGTGCCAGCAGCTTCGGGACAGGGGATTATCAGCCCCAGCATTTT	CASSFGTGDYQPQHF
TRBV3-1/TRBV3-2	-	TRBJ2-7	-	TGTGCCAGCAGCCCGACAGGTGGCTTGTACGAGCAGTACTTC	CASSPTGGLYEQYF
TRBV5-4	TRBD2	TRBJ2-1	-	TGTGCCAGCAGCTTGTCTACTAGCGGGGTATACAATGAGCAGTTCTTC	CASSLSTSGVYNEQFF
TRBV7-9	-	TRBJ2-1	-	TGTGCCAGCAGCCCACTTAGCTCCTACAATGAGCAGTTCTTC	CASSPLSSYNEQFF
TRBV10-3	TRBD1	TRBJ1-6	few	TGTGCCACCCGCAACGACAGGGCGCGGGATAATTCACCCCTCCACTTT	CATRNDRARDNSPLHF
TRBV19	TRBD2	TRBJ2-1	once	TGTGCCAGTATACAGCGGGGGGAAAAAAACGAGCAGTTCTTC	CASIQRGEKNEQFF
TRBV9	-	TRBJ2-2	-	TGTGCCAGCAGTGTACGAAGGGACATCGCGAACACCGGGGAGCTGTTTTTT	CASSVRRDIANTGELFF
TRBV7-9	TRBD1	TRBJ1-4	-	TGTGCCAGCAGCTTGGGACAGGGGCGAGGAACTAATGAAAAACTGTTTTTT	CASSLGQGRGTNEKLFF
TRBV5-1	TRBD1	TRBJ1-4	-	TGCGCCAGCAGCTTTTCGGGACAGGGTGAAAAACTGTTTTTT	CASSFSGQGEKLFF
TRBV5-1	-	TRBJ1-6	-	TGCGCCAGCAGCTTCGGGACAACCTCACCCCTCCACTTT	CASSFGTTSPLHF
TRBV29-1	-	TRBJ1-1	once	TGCAGCGTTGAGTCGGGGTACATAACTGAAGCTTTCTTT	CSVESGYITEAFF
TRBV19	-	TRBJ2-7	-	TGTGCCAGTAGTAGCTTGGAGGGACTCTCCTACGAGCAGTACTTC	CASSSLEGLSYEQYF
TRBV3-1/TRBV3-2	TRBD2	TRBJ2-3	-	TGTGCCAGCAGCCAAGATGGTCGACGGACTAGCGGGGGGGGCTCCACAGATACGCAGTATTTT	CASSQDGRRTSGGGSTDTQYF
TRBV6-5	TRBD1	TRBJ1-6	-	TGTGCCAGCAATGGGACAGGGGATAATTCACCCCTCCACTTT	CASNGTGDNSPLHF
TRBV7-9	-	TRBJ1-2	-	TGTGCCAGCAGCTTAGTAGCAGCGGAAGGTGGCTACACCTTC	CASSLVAAEGGYTF
TRBV7-2	-	TRBJ2-7	once	TGTGCCAGCAGCTTCCAGGGGGGGTTTTCCTACGAGCAGTACTTC	CASSFQGGFSYEQYF
TRBV7-2	TRBD1	TRBJ1-3	-	TGTGCCAGCAGCTTCTTTAGGACAGGCACTGGAAACATCATATATTTT	CASSFFRTGTGNIIYF
TRBV5-8	-	TRBJ1-5	few	TGTGCCAGCAGCCCCGGACGCCAGGTATGGCAGCCCCAGCATTTT	CASSPGRQVWQPQHF
TRBV15	-	TRBJ1-2	-	TGTGCCACCAGCAGAGGGGGGGCTAACTATGGCTACACCTTC	CATSRGGANYGYTF
TRBV20-1	TRBD1	TRBJ1-1	-	TGCAGTGCTTACAGGGGAAGTGGAGCTTTCTTT	CSAYRGSGAFF
TRBV12-5	-	TRBJ2-2	-	TGTGCTAGTCAGGCTTCGAACACCGGGGAGCTGTTTTTT	CASQASNTGELFF
TRBV30	-	TRBJ1-1	once	TGTGCCTGGAGGGACACCAGACACACTGAAGCTTTCTTT	CAWRDTRHTEAFF
TRBV5-1	-	TRBJ2-1	-	TGCGCCAGCAGCTTGGCCCTGGACTACAATGAGCAGTTCTTC	CASSLALDYNEQFF
TRBV11-2	-	TRBJ1-1	-	TGTGCCAGCAGCTTAGTAGATGCAATAAACACTGAAGCTTTCTTT	CASSLVDAINTEAFF
TRBV7-2	TRBD1	TRBJ2-7	-	TGTGCCAGCAGCATATGGACAGGGGGCTACGAGCAGTACTTC	CASSIWTGGYEQYF
TRBV12-3/TRBV12-4	-	TRBJ2-5	-	TGTGCCAGCAATCTGATAGAGGGGGAGACCCAGTACTTC	CASNLIEGETQYF
TRBV24-1	-	TRBJ1-2	-	TGTGCCACCAGTGATTCCATCGCTCGGGGCACCTATGGCTACACCTTC	CATSDSIARGTYGYTF